Presented here are 17 T cell receptor beta chains from one specimen sequenced in a study of blood T cell repertoires in COVID-19. TCRdb's copy holds only in-frame clones and misses some; the assay was immunoSEQ multiplex PCR. The data show about 150,000 clones, about 87% seen once. The source material was peripheral blood. Receptors originate from a man aged 45-60 years who had recovered from COVID-19.

The table lists this clone with a few counts. The gene calls are TRBV7-6 and TRBJ1-5; 7 bases map to TRBD1. In germline, CDR1 is SGHVS, CDR2 FNYEAQ. V lost 1 base and J lost 5; bases outside the gene matches: 5. The CDR3 runs to 15 residues. This chain's CDR3 is CASSLDRGGDQPQHF. In DNA form, the CDR3 reads TGTGCCAGCAGCTTAGACCGAGGGGGCGATCAGCCCCAGCATTTT.

This rearrangement joins TRBV6-2 or TRBV6-3 to TRBJ2-5; D remains ambiguous. The CDR3 covers 14 residues. V was shortened by 2 bases and J by 0 bases, with 7 bases between the two germline ends. From germline, CDR1 is MNHEY and CDR2 SVGEGT. The CDR3 loop is CASSYELYQETQYF. In nucleotides, the CDR3 is TGTGCCAGCAGTTACGAGTTGTACCAAGAGACCCAGTACTTC.

V and J are TRBV5-4 and TRBJ2-5; no clear D. In germline, CDR1 is SGHNT, CDR2 YYREEE (reference sequence). V lost 0 bases and J 5 bases, leaving 11 bases between the germline ends. The CDR3 sequence is 14 residues long. The CDR3 loop is CASSLERSQETQYF. The CDR3 bases are TGTGCCAGCAGCTTGGAAAGGAGTCAGGAGACCCAGTACTTC.

The gene calls are TRBV7-8 and TRBJ1-2; a possible D gene is TRBD1 (5 bases). Trimming pared 4 bases from V and 4 bases from J, leaving 25 bases between. There are 18 residues in the CDR3. Germline CDR1 is SGHVS and CDR2 is FQNEAQ. The CDR3 loop is CASSSEVIGPGPFYGYTF. CDR3 nucleotides: TGTGCCAGCAGCTCAGAGGTTATTGGTCCAGGGCCCTTCTATGGCTACACCTTC. The variable domain in full, with the rest retrieved from reference TRBV7-8 and TRBJ1-2, is GAGVSQSPRYKVAKRGQDVALRCDPISGHVSLFWYQQALGQGPEFLTYFQNEAQLDKSGLPSDRFFAERPEGSVSTLKIQRTQQEDSAVYLCASSSEVIGPGPFYGYTFGSGTRLTVV.

The rearrangement links TRBV19 to TRBJ2-2; 8 bases are shared with TRBD2. The CDR3 is made up of 16 amino acids. Per germline, CDR1 LNHDA and CDR2 SQIVND (reference sequence). The V and J ends lost 10 bases and 4 bases, in that order; junction bases with no gene match: 14. The CDR3 coding sequence is TGTGCCACGAACGCCATAGGCCTAGCGGGCACCGGGGAGCTGTTTTTT. This codes for CATNAIGLAGTGELFF.

The chain combines TRBV5-1 with TRBJ2-5, with 12 bases matching TRBD2. This CDR3 is 17 amino acids long. Germline V gene lookup returns CDR1 SGHRS and CDR2 YFSETQ. Trimming took 0 bases from V and 3 from J; bases not matched to a gene: 6. The CDR3 region has the DNA TGCGCCAGCAGCTTGGCCCCGACTAGCGGGGGAAAAGAGACCCAGTACTTC. Translated: CASSLAPTSGGKETQYF.

J is TRBJ1-1 and V is TRBV30, with 10 nucleotides matching TRBD1. V shed 2 bases and J 6 bases; nucleotides not matched to a gene: 9. CDR1 GTSNPN and CDR2 SVGIG come from the germline V gene (reference sequence). The CDR3 consists of 15 residues. The chain's CDR3 is CAWSTGQGWEAEAFF. For the CDR3, the DNA is TGTGCCTGGAGTACGGGACAGGGGTGGGAGGCTGAAGCTTTCTTT.

The chain combines TRBV6-5 with TRBJ1-1, with D possibly being TRBD1 (5 bases). Germline V gives CDR1 MNHEY, CDR2 SVGAGI. CDR3 length: 11 amino acids. V lost 6 bases to trimming and J lost 5 bases, with 7 bases between them. The DNA of the CDR3 is TGTGCCAGCAGGAGACAGACTGAAGCTTTCTTT. This encodes CASRRQTEAFF.

This clone was recorded a few times. The DNA for the CDR3 is TGTGCCAGCAGTTACCACGGGACAGGGGGAAATTCACCCCTCCACTTT. It specifies CASSYHGTGGNSPLHF. This chain joins TRBV6-2 or TRBV6-3 and TRBJ1-6, with 11 bases lining up with TRBD1. Germline loops: CDR1 MNHEY, CDR2 SVGEGT. The CDR3 runs to 16 residues. V trimming: 2 bases; J trimming: 7 bases; junction bases outside the gene matches: 4.

The chain couples TRBV6-5 to TRBJ1-1; tentatively, D is TRBD1 (6 bases). The CDR3 contains 15 residues. V lost 5 bases to trimming and J lost 1 base, with 14 bases between them. Germline CDR1 is MNHEY and CDR2 is SVGAGI. CDR3: CASSPMGASNTEAFF. The CDR3 nucleotides are TGTGCCAGCAGTCCGATGGGGGCGTCGAACACTGAAGCTTTCTTT.

The chain recombines TRBV27 with TRBJ2-7; 10 nucleotides match TRBD1. CDR3 length equals 15 residues. The germline V gene encodes CDR1 MNHEY and CDR2 SMNVEV (reference sequence). The trim removed 4 bases at V and 6 bases at J, leaving 9 bases unmatched. The CDR3 sequence is CASSSIQTGGAEQYF. The CDR3 DNA is TGTGCCAGCAGTTCGATCCAGACAGGGGGCGCCGAGCAGTACTTC.

This chain joins TRBV11-3 and TRBJ2-3; 9 bases fit TRBD2. After removal of 1 base from V and 0 bases from J, the junction contained 8 bases not matched to a gene. The CDR3 spans 18 residues. The germline V gene has CDR1 SGHNT and CDR2 YENEEA. The CDR3 loop is CASSLGGLAGASTDTQYF. As DNA, the CDR3 is TGTGCCAGCAGCTTAGGGGGCTTAGCGGGGGCCAGCACAGATACGCAGTATTTT. Full variable domain (missing parts from reference TRBV11-3 and TRBJ2-3): EAGVVQSPRYKIIEKKQPVAFWCNPISGHNTLYWYLQNLGQGPELLIRYENEEAVDDSQLPKDRFSAERLKGVDSTLKIQPAELGDSAVYLCASSLGGLAGASTDTQYFGPGTRLTVL.

This clone came up once. The chain couples TRBV27 to TRBJ2-5, with 10 bases fitting TRBD1. The J segment lost 2 bases and the V segment lost 5 bases, leaving 11 bases of the junction unmatched. This CDR3 is built from 17 residues. Germline values: CDR1 MNHEY, CDR2 SMNVEV (reference sequence). CDR3: CASSAGVDRGRQETQYF. As DNA, the CDR3 is TGTGCCAGCAGTGCCGGGGTCGACAGGGGGCGTCAAGAGACCCAGTACTTC.

The rearrangement uses TRBV9 and TRBJ1-4, with D possibly TRBD1 on 5 matching bases. The V gene's germline CDR1 is SGDLS and CDR2 YYNGEE. The germline V and J ends were trimmed by 4 bases and 5 bases, with 9 bases remaining between them. The CDR3 runs to 13 residues. The CDR3 region has the DNA TGTGCCAGCAGCTCAGGGCGAAATGAAAAACTGTTTTTT. Translating gives CASSSGRNEKLFF.

The V gene is TRBV30, the J gene TRBJ2-4; maybe TRBD1 (8 bases). Trimming removed 1 base at V and 3 bases at J, with 16 bases between. The V gene's germline CDR1 is GTSNPN and CDR2 SVGIG (reference sequence). This CDR3 spans 16 amino acids. The CDR3 is CAWSGTGSGGKNIQYF. The DNA of the CDR3 is TGTGCCTGGAGTGGGACAGGGTCGGGGGGCAAAAACATTCAGTACTTC.

The chain is built from TRBV27 and TRBJ2-7; D is possibly TRBD1 (9 bases). The CDR3 runs 18 residues. CDR1 and CDR2 from the germline V gene are MNHEY and SMNVEV (reference sequence). Trimming took 5 bases from V and 4 from J, leaving 27 bases between them. The CDR3 sequence: CASSPNSGGGTGLYEQYF. CDR3 DNA sequence: TGTGCCAGCAGTCCAAACTCCGGGGGGGGGACAGGGTTATACGAGCAGTACTTC.

V and J are TRBV18 and TRBJ2-5; 8 bases align to TRBD1. Germline values: CDR1 KGHSH, CDR2 LQKENI. The trim removed 5 bases at V and 1 base at J, leaving 3 bases unmatched. CDR3 length equals 14 residues. For the CDR3, the DNA is TGTGCCAGCTCAGGACAGGGTGTCCAAGAGACCCAGTACTTC. It encodes CASSGQGVQETQYF. Together with reference TRBV18 and TRBJ2-5, the CDR3 gives the full variable domain: NAGVMQNPRHLVRRRGQEARLRCSPMKGHSHVYWYRQLPEEGLKFMVYLQKENIIDESGMPKERFSAEFPKEGPSILRIQQVVRGDSAAYFCASSGQGVQETQYFGPGTRLLVL.